A single sample is the source of the 6 T cell receptor beta chains below, sequenced in a study of blood T cell repertoires in COVID-19 (dated by TCRdb to about 2020). The library came from the immunoSEQ multiplex PCR assay. What TCRdb holds here is the immuneACCESS table cut down to in-frame rearrangements. Part of the clones is not present; checked against another copy, under half of the missing clones reflect an unresolved V gene, and the others are unexplained. For this sample the table gives around 100,000 clones, of which more than 70% were detected only once. 10% to 15% of the sample goes to the ten largest clones. The sample taken for sequencing was peripheral blood. The receptors stem from a human donor in a cohort sampled during active COVID-19.

The gene calls are TRBV18 and TRBJ1-6; tentative D call: TRBD1 (6 bases). The V end lost 4 bases, the J end lost 9 bases, and 16 bases lay between the germline ends. This CDR3 spans 15 amino acids. Germline CDR1 and CDR2: KGHSH and LQKENI. The DNA of the CDR3 is TGTGCCAGCTCACAAAGACAGGAGAGGGTTTCACCCCTCCACTTT. The encoded protein is CASSQRQERVSPLHF.

In nucleotides, the CDR3 is TGTGCCAGTAGTCCGGGACAGGCCTCCTACGAGCAGTACTTC. Protein product: CASSPGQASYEQYF. This chain links TRBV19 with TRBJ2-7; 8 bases line up with TRBD1. Per the germline V gene, CDR1 is LNHDA and CDR2 is SQIVND (reference sequence). V gave up 5 bases and J gave up 0 bases; unmatched junction bases: 3. This CDR3 is built from 14 residues.

This chain connects TRBV4-3 to TRBJ1-1, with TRBD1 matching over 11 bases. V lost 0 bases and J lost 4; bases outside the gene matches: 4. This CDR3 spans 16 amino acids. Germline-derived CDR1 and CDR2 are LGHNA and YSLEER. CDR3 sequence: CASSQEAGTGGTEAFF. The CDR3 DNA follows: TGCGCCAGCAGCCAAGAAGCCGGGACAGGGGGCACTGAAGCTTTCTTT.

The chain has TRBV12-3 or TRBV12-4 and TRBJ2-7, with D possibly being TRBD1 (5 bases). Trimming stripped 6 bases from V and 2 bases from J, with 11 bases between. CDR3 length: 13 amino acids. Here the CDR3 DNA reads TGTGCCAGCAGCCGGACAAAGACCTACGAGCAGTACTTC. This gives the protein CASSRTKTYEQYF.

CDR3: CASSHRDRFAGYTF. CDR3 bases: TGTGCCAGCAGTCACCGTGACAGGTTCGCAGGCTACACCTTC. The rearrangement joins TRBV6-5 to TRBJ1-2, with D perhaps matching TRBD1 (6 bases). Trimming removed 5 bases at V and 8 bases at J, with 18 bases between. Germline CDR1 MNHEY, CDR2 SVGAGI. The CDR3 has 14 residues.

This chain links TRBV2 with TRBJ2-5, with D maybe TRBD1 (6 bases). The CDR3 contains 13 residues. Trimming removed 5 bases from V and 5 bases from J, with 12 bases in between. Per the germline V gene, CDR1 is SNHLY and CDR2 is FYNNEI. The CDR3 reads CASSYRGLETQYF. The DNA for the CDR3 is TGTGCCAGCAGTTATAGGGGGTTGGAGACCCAGTACTTC.